One and the same sample provided the 9 T cell receptor beta chains below, sequenced in a study of control samples from healthy donors and cancer patients. Profiled with immunoSEQ multiplex PCR; TCRdb holds only in-frame clones, not every one. The sample holds about 27,000 clones; more than 75% are singletons and the top ten take 13%. The specimen was PBMCs. These receptors were obtained from a man between 50 and 59 years old with lung cancer.

V is TRBV28 and J is TRBJ1-4; tentatively, D is TRBD1 (6 bases). Trimming cost V 7 bases and J 4 bases, with 16 bases left between them. Germline V gene data show CDR1 as MDHEN and CDR2 as SYDVKM. CDR3 length: 15 amino acids. Here the CDR3 reads CASNHLGGDNEKLFF. The CDR3 DNA is TGTGCCAGCAATCACTTAGGGGGGGATAATGAAAAACTGTTTTTT.

The chain carries TRBV7-9 and TRBJ2-1; D is uncertain. V gave up 4 bases and J gave up 2 bases, with 9 bases separating them. This CDR3 spans 14 amino acids. Germline CDR1 reads SEHNR; CDR2 reads FQNEAQ (reference sequence). The CDR3 DNA sequence: TGTGCCAGCAGCTCTAGTGAGACCTACAATGAGCAGTTCTTC. Its protein is CASSSSETYNEQFF.

This clone appeared a single time. This rearrangement joins TRBV19 to TRBJ2-5, with 10 positions matching TRBD2. V gave up 3 bases and J gave up 1 base; unmatched junction bases: 5. The germline CDR1 and CDR2 sequences are LNHDA and SQIVND (reference sequence). This CDR3 has 16 amino acids. In nucleotides, the CDR3 is TGTGCCAGTAGTATGTATAGCGGGGGGCCCCAAGAGACCCAGTACTTC. Translation gives CASSMYSGGPQETQYF.

The V and J genes are TRBV25-1 and TRBJ2-5; D possibly corresponds to TRBD2 (7 bases). Germline V CDR1 and CDR2: MGHDK, SYGVNS. Between the trimmed V and J ends, which lost 2 bases and 5 bases, there was a span of 12 bases. The CDR3 has 14 amino acids. CDR3 in DNA: TGTGCCAGCAGTGAAGGGGGGGGCAGGGAGACCCAGTACTTC. This codes for CASSEGGGRETQYF.

The chain combines TRBV12-3 or TRBV12-4 with TRBJ2-3; a possible D gene is TRBD1 (6 bases). The CDR3 is made up of 11 amino acids. V dropped 7 bases and J dropped 5 bases, with 7 bases sitting between them. The CDR3 region has the DNA TGTGCCAGCAAGGGGGAAGATACGCAGTATTTT. Translated: CASKGEDTQYF.

This clone has just a few counts. The chain uses TRBV7-2 and TRBJ1-6, with D possibly being TRBD1 (5 bases). Trimming removed 8 bases from V and 0 bases from J, with 5 bases in between. Germline V CDR1 and CDR2: SGHTA, FQGNSA. The CDR3 length is 13 residues. The CDR3 reads CASQGSYNSPLHF. The DNA for the CDR3 is TGTGCCAGCCAGGGCTCCTATAATTCACCCCTCCACTTT.

The chain is built from TRBV18 and TRBJ2-7; 9 bases are a match to TRBD1. V trimming: 2 bases; J trimming: 5 bases; junction bases outside the gene matches: 1. The CDR3 has 13 residues. Germline V gene data show CDR1 as KGHSH and CDR2 as LQKENI. CDR3 in amino acids: CASSPGTGNEQYF. The DNA of the CDR3 is TGTGCCAGCTCACCAGGGACAGGGAACGAGCAGTACTTC.

The V and J genes are TRBV15 and TRBJ1-4, with TRBD1 matching over 11 bases. The CDR3 spans 17 residues. With 0 bases clipped from V and 8 bases from J, the junction kept 8 bases outside the gene matches. CDR1 is LNHNV, CDR2 YYDKDF, per germline (reference sequence). Here the CDR3 reads CATSRDRGGTGGEKLFF. The CDR3 region has the DNA TGTGCCACCAGCAGAGATCGGGGCGGGACAGGGGGAGAAAAACTGTTTTTT. Full variable domain (outside the CDR3, taken from reference TRBV15 and TRBJ1-4): DAMVIQNPRYQVTQFGKPVTLSCSQTLNHNVMYWYQQKSSQAPKLLFHYYDKDFNNEADTPDNFQSRRPNTSFCFLDIRSPGLGDTAMYLCATSRDRGGTGGEKLFFGSGTQLSVL.

In its sample, this clone was seen a few times. The chain is built from TRBV28 and TRBJ1-5, with D tentatively TRBD1 (5 bases). Germline CDR1 and CDR2: MDHEN and SYDVKM. The CDR3 covers 16 residues. V was cut by 5 bases and J by 3 bases, with 17 bases left in between. The DNA for the CDR3 is TGTGCCAGCAGTGTCATGGGGCTTTTCGCCAATCAGCCCCAGCATTTT. Encoded protein: CASSVMGLFANQPQHF. Filled out from reference TRBV28 and TRBJ1-5, the complete variable domain reads DVKVTQSSRYLVKRTGEKVFLECVQDMDHENMFWYRQDPGLGLRLIYFSYDVKMKEKGDIPEGYSVSREKKERFSLILESASTNQTSMYLCASSVMGLFANQPQHFGDGTRLSIL.